This T cell receptor beta chain was identified during a study of vaccination effects on CD4 cells after COVID-19 (dated 2022 in TCRdb). For the wider study: Participants received two doses of either the BNT162b2 or the mRNA-1273 mRNA SARS-CoV-2 vaccine. Altogether, nine to ten COVID-19 convalescent patients and a few SARS-CoV-2-naive healthy vaccine recipients made up the full study. Cultures from other donors in the study were sequenced with the Oncomine TCR Beta short-read assay on an Illumina iSeq 100. SARS-CoV-2 spike-specific CD4+ TCR repertoires from before and after mRNA vaccination were compared in COVID-19 convalescent patients and in infection-naive vaccine recipients.

Study-wide findings and limitations: At late post-vaccination timepoints, both infection-induced and vaccine-induced clones showed marked clonal contraction, consistent with waning T cell responses. The study was limited by a small number of convalescent patients, and early post-infection timepoints were lacking. In healthy vaccine recipients, vaccine-induced clones were almost all SARS-CoV-2 mono-reactive, with only 1 of 255 being cross-reactive with common cold coronaviruses.

Via the germline V gene, CDR1 is SGHTA and CDR2 FQGTGA. Between the V and J ends, shortened by 2 bases and 10 bases respectively, the junction contains 9 bases. The CDR3 contains 13 residues, cysteine and phenylalanine counted. This entry keeps only the CDR3 DNA: 39 bases, framed from base 1. Libraries were prepared through the immunoSEQ multiplex PCR assay. TCR beta CDR3 sequencing was performed on DNA from the cultured, isolated CD4+ T cells. In the original analysis: Non-productive TCR sequences were removed, reads were trimmed to the CDR3 region, and CDR3s of at least 7 amino acids were retained. The MANAFEST web app was used to pick out antigen-specific clonotypes by comparing their expansion in peptide wells with that in reference cultures. For clones to be considered positive, expansion at FDR<0.05 versus reference and all other wells, an odds ratio above 5, and a frequency above 0.1% in two replicate wells were required. Cross-reactive clonotypes were defined as significantly expanded in SARS-CoV-2 spike wells and in at least one common cold coronavirus spike condition. Using the stringdist R package, CDR3 similarity was measured by Levenshtein distance, and unrooted trees were constructed with ape in R 3.6.1. TCRdb obtained this table from immuneACCESS and retained in-frame rearrangements with V and J assigned. These tables miss some clones; where compared with another copy, unresolved V genes account for less than half of the shortfall, and the remainder is unexplained. The V and J calls and clone size were taken over from that table, and D and trimming were inferred from the DNA. Counted in this sample were about 79,000 clones; approximately 74% of them appeared once. Under 2% of the sample goes to the ten largest clones.

About this clone: Its antigen is still unknown. Per-base qualities were not stored, and no clone one base away is much larger.

In the ViraFEST assay, PBMC were stimulated with viral peptide pools, and antigen-specific CD4+ T cell clonotypes were then identified by expansion using TCR sequencing. After more than nine days of culture, CD4+ T cells were isolated with the EasySep CD4+ T cell isolation kit. Healthy vaccine recipients had no prior SARS-CoV-2 infection, confirmed by negative nucleocapsid antibodies before and after vaccination. Each well held 1.5 million to 2.5 million PBMC cultured in IMDM containing roughly 5% human AB serum, 10 IU/ml IL-2 and gentamicin, along with around 9.1 ug/ml peptides. On days 3 and 7, half of the culture medium was replaced with fresh IL-2-containing medium. Unless noted otherwise, every peptide stimulation condition was grown in triplicate wells. PBMC were separated from whole blood using Ficoll-Paque Plus gradient centrifugation and were then either cryopreserved at -140C or used fresh. Overlapping peptide pools spanned the spike proteins of SARS-CoV-2 and the common cold coronaviruses HCoV-NL63, HCoV-OC43 and HCoV-229E. The QIAamp micro DNA kit was used to extract genomic DNA from the cultured CD4+ T cells.

This specimen consisted of CD4+ T cells from PBMCs cultured with HCoV-229E spike peptides, obtained before COVID-19 vaccination. Per the publication, the cell subset or site label means: HCoV-229E spike overlapping peptide pool stimulation. Recombination connected TRBV7-3 to TRBJ1-6, with a tentative D gene TRBD1 over 5 matching bases. The TCR was taken from a human donor who received a COVID-19 vaccine. In nucleotides, the sequence is TGTGCCAGCAGCTTAGAGGAGGGGTCACCCCTCCACTTT. Its translation reads: CASSLEEGSPLHF.